This entry lists 22 T cell receptor beta chains sequenced from one sample in a study of OX40 agonist ivuxolimab in advanced cancers. Assay used: immunoSEQ multiplex PCR; TCRdb lists only in-frame clones, some missing. The profile covers about 150,000 clones, with approximately 90% appearing a single time and about 1% taken by the ten largest. The source material was CD4+ or CD8+ T cells sorted from blood, sampled in a trial of the OX40 agonist ivuxolimab. Receptors originate from an adult with an advanced solid tumor such as melanoma, head and neck, liver or kidney cancer.

V usage is TRBV30 and J usage is TRBJ2-1; TRBD2 aligns across 13 bases. The CDR3 covers 13 residues. V gave up 3 bases and J gave up 9 bases; unmatched junction bases: 2. Germline assignment: CDR1 GTSNPN and CDR2 SVGIG (reference sequence). CDR3: CAWSRLAGGEQFF. CDR3 DNA sequence: TGTGCCTGGAGCAGACTAGCGGGAGGTGAGCAGTTCTTC.

The sample holds one count of this clone. V gene TRBV7-3 combines with J gene TRBJ2-3; 8 nucleotides align to TRBD1. J gave up 1 base and V 5 bases, and 2 bases lay outside the gene matches. Germline-derived CDR1 and CDR2 are SGHTA and FQGTGA. The CDR3 spans 14 residues. CDR3 bases: TGTGCCAGCAGCCGGGACAGGCGCACAGATACGCAGTATTTT. Translated, it gives CASSRDRRTDTQYF. The complete variable domain, with remaining parts taken from reference TRBV7-3 and TRBJ2-3, reads GAGVSQTPSNKVTEKGKYVELRCDPISGHTALYWYRQSLGQGPEFLIYFQGTGAADDSGLPNDRFFAVRPEGSVSTLKIQRTERGDSAVYLCASSRDRRTDTQYFGPGTRLTVL.

The DNA for the CDR3 is TGCGCCAGCAGCCAAGATCCGGCTAGCGGGGTCTCAGAGCAGTTCTTC. Protein product: CASSQDPASGVSEQFF. The chain is built from TRBV4-3 and TRBJ2-1, with 9 bases aligning to TRBD2. There are 16 residues in the CDR3. The trim removed 0 bases at V and 10 bases at J, leaving 10 bases unmatched. Germline V gene lookup returns CDR1 LGHNA and CDR2 YSLEER.

The rearrangement uses TRBV18 and TRBJ2-7, with D tentatively TRBD2 (6 bases). This CDR3 spans 14 amino acids. Germline values: CDR1 KGHSH, CDR2 LQKENI. V was cut by 6 bases and J by 4 bases, with 16 bases left in between. DNA for the CDR3: TGTGCCAGCTCGCGGGACGGCGAGTCTTACGAGCAGTACTTC. Translated, it gives CASSRDGESYEQYF.

The CDR3 here is CASSGWDQAGELFF. The CDR3 DNA reads TGTGCCAGCTCGGGGTGGGACCAGGCCGGGGAGCTGTTTTTT. V and J are TRBV2 and TRBJ2-2; D might be TRBD1 or TRBD2, each matching 5 bases. The ends were cut back, 8 bases at V and 6 bases at J, with 16 bases in the middle. The length of the CDR3 is 14 residues. Germline V gene sequence: CDR1 SNHLY, CDR2 FYNNEI.

This rearrangement joins TRBV11-2 to TRBJ2-7; 9 nucleotides align to TRBD1. This CDR3 is 16 amino acids long. The trim removed 5 bases at V and 3 bases at J, leaving 11 bases unmatched. CDR1 and CDR2 (germline): SGHAT, FQNNGV. CDR3 coding DNA: TGTGCCAGCAGCAACCTAAGGACAGGGGTTGGCTACGAGCAGTACTTC. Protein product: CASSNLRTGVGYEQYF.

CDR3 nucleotide sequence: TGTGCCAGCAGAACAGGGGCGGACTATGGCTACACCTTC. Translation: CASRTGADYGYTF. The chain recombines TRBV28 with TRBJ1-2; 7 bases line up with TRBD1. This CDR3 contains 13 residues. CDR1 and CDR2 (germline): MDHEN, SYDVKM. The junction had 4 bases not matched to a gene; V was cut back by 6 bases and J by 3 bases.

The rearrangement uses TRBV28 and TRBJ2-5; D may match TRBD1 or TRBD2 (5 bases each). Germline CDR1 and CDR2: MDHEN and SYDVKM. The CDR3 extends over 14 amino acids. V lost 9 bases to trimming and J lost 5 bases, with 19 bases between them. The CDR3 DNA follows: TGTGCCAGTTATAAACGGGGCAGTCGGGAGACCCAGTACTTC. Its translation is CASYKRGSRETQYF.

This sequence joins TRBV5-1 and TRBJ1-1; D is perhaps TRBD1 (5 bases). The germline V and J ends were trimmed by 4 bases and 3 bases, with 13 bases remaining between them. Germline CDR1 and CDR2: SGHRS and YFSETQ. The CDR3 covers 14 residues. This CDR3 is CASSLPDRDTEAFF. The CDR3 region has the DNA TGCGCCAGCAGCCTACCCGACAGAGACACTGAAGCTTTCTTT.

This clone was seen a few times. J is TRBJ2-7 and V is TRBV27, with TRBD2 matching over 11 bases. J was trimmed by 3 bases and V by 5 bases; bases with no gene match: 6. Germline lookup yields CDR1 MNHEY and CDR2 SMNVEV (reference sequence). The CDR3 is 15 residues long. CDR3 bases: TGTGCCAGCAGTCCACTAGCGGGAGCGGGCTACGAGCAGTACTTC. Its protein is CASSPLAGAGYEQYF.

The gene calls are TRBV4-1 and TRBJ2-1, with 7 bases matching TRBD2. Losses at the gene ends were 0 bases for V and 8 bases for J; bases not matched to a gene: 10. CDR3 length: 16 amino acids. Germline V gives CDR1 MGHRA, CDR2 YSYEKL. CDR3 sequence: CASSQDLSGIGDEQFF. Here the CDR3 DNA reads TGCGCCAGCAGCCAAGATTTAAGCGGGATTGGCGATGAGCAGTTCTTC.

V and J are TRBV7-8 and TRBJ1-1; 9 bases are a match to TRBD1. Germline CDR1 reads SGHVS; CDR2 reads FQNEAQ. This CDR3 is built from 15 residues. The V segment lost 4 bases and the J segment 5 bases; nucleotides outside the gene matches: 8. In DNA, the CDR3 is TGTGCCAGCAGCTCGCAGGACAGGGGAGATACTGAAGCTTTCTTT. Amino acids: CASSSQDRGDTEAFF.

This chain connects TRBV7-8 to TRBJ2-1; D possibly uses TRBD1 or TRBD2 (5 bases each). The CDR3 is made up of 12 amino acids. Trimming left V 5 bases short and J 9 bases short, with 11 bases between. Germline V gene lookup returns CDR1 SGHVS and CDR2 FQNEAQ. CDR3 coding DNA: TGTGCCAGCAGCGCCGGGACCTTTGAGCAGTTCTTC. Translating gives CASSAGTFEQFF. Combining the CDR3 with reference TRBV7-8 and TRBJ2-1 gives the whole variable domain GAGVSQSPRYKVAKRGQDVALRCDPISGHVSLFWYQQALGQGPEFLTYFQNEAQLDKSGLPSDRFFAERPEGSVSTLKIQRTQQEDSAVYLCASSAGTFEQFFGPGTRLTVL.

This chain joins TRBV6-1 and TRBJ2-1, with 7 bases that match TRBD1. This CDR3 contains 13 residues. The V and J ends lost 6 bases and 3 bases, in that order; junction bases with no gene match: 2. Germline V gives CDR1 MNHNS, CDR2 SASEGT. The CDR3 DNA reads TGTGCCAGCAGAGGGGACAGCTACAATGAGCAGTTCTTC. This translates into CASRGDSYNEQFF.

The rearrangement joins TRBV19 to TRBJ2-7; TRBD1 matches at 11 bases. Losses at the gene ends were 9 bases for V and 3 bases for J; bases not matched to a gene: 7. Germline V gives CDR1 LNHDA, CDR2 SQIVND (reference sequence). This CDR3 is 14 amino acids long. CDR3 loop: CASSPGQGVYEQYF. The DNA of the CDR3 is TGTGCCAGCTCCCCGGGACAGGGGGTCTACGAGCAGTACTTC.

The chain employs TRBV10-3 and TRBJ2-1, with D unresolved. The ends were cut back, 0 bases at V and 0 bases at J, with 6 bases in the middle. This CDR3 has 15 residues. The germline gives CDR1 ENHRY, CDR2 SYGVKD. The DNA of the CDR3 is TGTGCCATCAGTGAGTCGAAAAGCTCCTACAATGAGCAGTTCTTC. Protein sequence: CAISESKSSYNEQFF.

The chain employs TRBV5-1 and TRBJ2-7, with D perhaps TRBD1 (7 bases). Deletions cut 4 bases from V and 1 base from J, with 21 bases between. CDR1 and CDR2 from the germline V gene are SGHRS and YFSETQ. The length of the CDR3 is 17 residues. The CDR3 DNA reads as TGCGCCAGCAGCCTGGCAGCGGCAGGGGGGTTTTCCTACGAGCAGTACTTC. Translated, it gives CASSLAAAGGFSYEQYF.

The genes are TRBV27 and TRBJ1-1; D gene ambiguous. From germline, CDR1 is MNHEY and CDR2 SMNVEV (reference sequence). This CDR3 has 12 residues. Trimming shortened V by 3 bases and J by 4 bases, and 6 bases separated the two germline ends. The CDR3 region has the DNA TGTGCCAGCAGTTTCGAGGGCACTGAAGCTTTCTTT. This translates into CASSFEGTEAFF.

This clone occurred once. In nucleotides, the CDR3 is TGTGCCAGCAGCGTAGAAGTGGCCACCTCTGGAAACACCATATATTTT. Its translation: CASSVEVATSGNTIYF. The V and J genes are TRBV9 and TRBJ1-3; D not resolved. V shed 0 bases and J shed 0 bases, with 10 bases lying between them. The CDR3 totals 16 residues. CDR1 and CDR2 from the germline V gene are SGDLS and YYNGEE.

The J gene is TRBJ1-3, the V gene TRBV9; TRBD1 agrees at 7 bases. The germline gives CDR1 SGDLS, CDR2 YYNGEE. The CDR3 has 14 residues. Unmatched junction bases numbered 1, after V lost 2 bases and J lost 2 bases. CDR3 sequence reads: CASSVDRAGNTIYF. For the CDR3, the DNA is TGTGCCAGCAGCGTCGACAGGGCTGGAAACACCATATATTTT. The whole variable domain, filled in from reference TRBV9 and TRBJ1-3, reads DSGVTQTPKHLITATGQRVTLRCSPRSGDLSVYWYQQSLDQGLQFLIQYYNGEERAKGNILERFSAQQFPDLHSELNLSSLELGDSALYFCASSVDRAGNTIYFGEGSWLTVV.

This chain joins TRBV9 and TRBJ2-7; 11 bases are a match to TRBD2. The CDR3 spans 15 residues. V lost 4 bases, J lost 4 bases, and 7 bases stayed unmatched. Looked up from germline, CDR1 is SGDLS and CDR2 is YYNGEE. The CDR3 DNA is TGTGCCAGCAGCTCCCAACCTAGCGGGAGGTACGAGCAGTACTTC. Protein product: CASSSQPSGRYEQYF. Variable domain in full (rest from reference TRBV9 and TRBJ2-7): DSGVTQTPKHLITATGQRVTLRCSPRSGDLSVYWYQQSLDQGLQFLIQYYNGEERAKGNILERFSAQQFPDLHSELNLSSLELGDSALYFCASSSQPSGRYEQYFGPGTRLTVT.

J is TRBJ2-5 and V is TRBV18; D unresolved. The length of the CDR3 is 14 residues. Looked up from germline, CDR1 is KGHSH and CDR2 is LQKENI. Between the trimmed V and J ends, which lost 0 bases and 1 base, there was a span of 6 bases. The CDR3 DNA reads as TGTGCCAGCTCACCACCGACGGTCCAAGAGACCCAGTACTTC. Its translation is CASSPPTVQETQYF.